This T cell receptor (beta chain) is drawn from a study of blood T cell repertoires in COVID-19. Study-level background: Sources were T cells, B-cell-depleted T cells, or PBMCs; the material itself was cDNA or gDNA.

Authors' processing steps: Estimation of nucleated cell counts was performed using reference gene primer amplification. Clones were read by immunoSEQ multiplex PCR, and TCRdb kept only the in-frame ones, dropping some. V, J and clone size are taken as reported in that table, and D and trimming were inferred from the DNA itself. The data show about 80,000 clones, about 78% seen once. The ends were cut back, 4 bases at V and 3 bases at J, with 4 bases in the middle. Germline V gene lookup returns CDR1 SGHRS and CDR2 YFSETQ. This CDR3 region has 12 residues. The chain carries TRBV5-1 and TRBJ1-4; no clear D. This clonotype was sampled from a human donor in a cohort sampled during active COVID-19. The material sequenced was peripheral blood. The CDR3 DNA reads TGCGCCAGCAGCGGGCCTAATGAAAAACTGTTTTTT. Residues: CASSGPNEKLFF.